These 16 T cell receptor beta chains were all obtained from the same sample, sequenced in a study of radiotherapy plus CTLA-4 blockade in lung cancer. The table came from immunoSEQ multiplex PCR; TCRdb's copy has only in-frame clones and leaves some out. The table lists about 43,000 clones, roughly 67% of them singletons. Here the sequenced sample was peripheral blood, taken from a patient treated with radiotherapy plus ipilimumab. These receptors all come from a human donor with non-small cell lung cancer who had a partial response to radiotherapy plus ipilimumab.

As for this clone: Germline and junction disagree at one end, which may indicate a read error. The genes are TRBV5-3 and TRBJ1-5; tentative D call: TRBD1 (5 bases). TRBV5-3 is classed as an ORF, of uncertain function. This CDR3 is 13 amino acids long. The CDR3 reads CASSLTVNQPQHF. DNA for the CDR3: TGTGCCAGCAGCTTGACAGTCAATCAGCCCCAGCATTTT.

This clone was detected only a few times. The rearrangement uses TRBV7-9 and TRBJ2-5; D is ambiguous. The CDR3 totals 15 residues. V lost 5 bases and J lost 7, with 20 bases in between. Germline V CDR1 and CDR2: SEHNR, FQNEAQ (reference sequence). The chain's CDR3 is CASSPLRQPKLTQYF. DNA for the CDR3: TGTGCCAGCAGCCCGTTGAGGCAGCCAAAGTTGACCCAGTACTTC. The whole variable domain, remainder taken from reference TRBV7-9 and TRBJ2-5, is DTGVSQNPRHKITKRGQNVTFRCDPISEHNRLYWYRQTLGQGPEFLTYFQNEAQLEKSRLLSDRFSAERPKGSFSTLEIQRTEQGDSAMYLCASSPLRQPKLTQYFGPGTRLLVL.

V gene TRBV15 combines with J gene TRBJ1-4; D might be TRBD1 (6 bases). V was cut by 6 bases and J by 1 base, with 21 bases left in between. This CDR3 has 18 residues. Germline assignment: CDR1 LNHNV and CDR2 YYDKDF (reference sequence). DNA of the CDR3: TGTGCCACCAGTCCCTCGGGGGGCGGTCTTTTAACTAATGAAAAACTGTTTTTT. Its translation is CATSPSGGGLLTNEKLFF.

The chain employs TRBV30 and TRBJ1-1; 9 nucleotides match TRBD1. The CDR3 contains 15 residues. Germline loops: CDR1 GTSNPN, CDR2 SVGIG (reference sequence). After removal of 2 bases from V and 6 bases from J, the junction contained 10 bases not matched to a gene. The CDR3 is CAWSLSPGQGSEAFF. The CDR3 DNA sequence: TGTGCCTGGAGTCTCTCCCCGGGACAGGGCTCTGAAGCTTTCTTT. The full variable domain, rest sourced from reference TRBV30 and TRBJ1-1, is SQTIHQWPATLVQPVGSPLSLECTVEGTSNPNLYWYRQAAGRGLQLLFYSVGIGQISSEVPQNLSASRPQDRQFILSSKKLLLSDSGFYLCAWSLSPGQGSEAFFGQGTRLTVV.

The rearrangement joins TRBV6-5 to TRBJ2-3; 9 bases map to TRBD1. This CDR3 is 16 amino acids long. Germline CDR1 and CDR2: MNHEY and SVGAGI. V dropped 1 base and J dropped 4; count of bases not matched to a gene: 6. The chain's CDR3 is CASSYWGTGRADTQYF. The CDR3 DNA reads TGTGCCAGCAGTTACTGGGGGACAGGGAGGGCAGATACGCAGTATTTT.

In this sample, this clone turned up once. The chain carries TRBV11-2 and TRBJ1-2; D remains unclear. Germline lookup yields CDR1 SGHAT and CDR2 FQNNGV. Trimming shortened V by 4 bases and J by 1 base, and 16 bases separated the two germline ends. The CDR3 runs to 16 residues. The CDR3, as DNA: TGTGCCAGCAGCTCGGTGTGGCCGGGAGATAACTATGGCTACACCTTC. Its translation is CASSSVWPGDNYGYTF.

This clone was found once. This chain connects TRBV7-2 to TRBJ1-1; no clear D. V shed 2 bases and J shed 4 bases, with 8 bases lying between them. Per germline, CDR1 SGHTA and CDR2 FQGNSA. CDR3 length: 13 amino acids. For the CDR3, the DNA is TGTGCCAGCAGCTTAAATCGGGTCACTGAAGCTTTCTTT. Translation: CASSLNRVTEAFF.

J is TRBJ1-2 and V is TRBV5-1; 7 nucleotides agree with TRBD1. Germline V gene sequence: CDR1 SGHRS, CDR2 YFSETQ. This CDR3 comprises 19 residues. Trimming cost V 0 bases and J 8 bases; bases outside gene matches: 22. The DNA for the CDR3 is TGCGCCAGCAGCTTGGACGGTTCGGCCACAGGGGAGTCCCCGCGGGGCTACACCTTC. Translation: CASSLDGSATGESPRGYTF.

V and J are TRBV7-8 and TRBJ2-1, with D unclear. This CDR3 is 12 amino acids long. The V end lost 4 bases, the J end lost 7 bases, and 8 bases lay between the germline ends. CDR1 and CDR2 (germline): SGHVS, FQNEAQ. Here the CDR3 reads CASSSLGNEQFF. As DNA, the CDR3 is TGTGCCAGCAGCTCTCTCGGGAATGAGCAGTTCTTC.

The chain has TRBV6-6 and TRBJ2-3; no clear D gene. V lost 6 bases to trimming and J lost 2 bases, with 6 bases between them. Germline V gene lookup returns CDR1 MNHNY and CDR2 SVGAGI (reference sequence). The CDR3 contains 12 residues. DNA for the CDR3: TGTGCCAGCAGCCCTTCCACAGATACGCAGTATTTT. Its translation is CASSPSTDTQYF.

The chain carries TRBV25-1 and TRBJ2-5, with 7 bases aligning to TRBD1. Trimming at V came to 6 bases and at J to 2 bases, leaving 3 bases not matched to a gene. CDR1 MGHDK and CDR2 SYGVNS come from the germline V gene. There are 13 residues in the CDR3. The CDR3 nucleotides are TGTGCCAGCAGCCTACAGGGGCAAGAGACCCAGTACTTC. Its protein product is CASSLQGQETQYF. Supplemented by reference TRBV25-1 and TRBJ2-5, the full variable domain reads EADIYQTPRYLVIGTGKKITLECSQTMGHDKMYWYQQDPGMELHLIHYSYGVNSTEKGDLSSESTVSRIRTEHFPLTLESARPSHTSQYLCASSLQGQETQYFGPGTRLLVL.

This clone was observed a few times. The gene calls are TRBV30 and TRBJ1-2; 9 positions match TRBD1. The germline CDR1 and CDR2 sequences are GTSNPN and SVGIG (reference sequence). V trimming: 1 base; J trimming: 6 bases; junction bases outside the gene matches: 12. CDR3 length equals 16 residues. The CDR3 region is CAWSGGFGTGYDGYTF. CDR3 sequence (DNA): TGTGCCTGGAGTGGGGGCTTTGGGACAGGGTACGATGGCTACACCTTC.

The gene calls are TRBV30 and TRBJ2-2; 8 bases line up with TRBD2. J lost 7 bases, V lost 1 base, and 8 bases had no gene match. Germline assignment: CDR1 GTSNPN and CDR2 SVGIG (reference sequence). CDR3 length equals 15 residues. The DNA of the CDR3 is TGTGCCTGGAGTGCGTCGGGAGGGCCGGGCGGGGAGCTGTTTTTT. Translated: CAWSASGGPGGELFF.

This clone was detected only a few times. The chain uses TRBV19 and TRBJ1-4; TRBD1 agrees at 7 bases. J lost 6 bases, V lost 6 bases, and 7 bases had no gene match. Germline V gene data show CDR1 as LNHDA and CDR2 as SQIVND (reference sequence). This CDR3 comprises 14 residues. This chain's CDR3 is CASSTTGVDEKLFF. Written as DNA, the CDR3 is TGTGCCAGTAGCACAACAGGGGTGGATGAAAAACTGTTTTTT.

This clone has a single count. This rearrangement joins TRBV27 to TRBJ2-1; D might be TRBD1 (6 bases). This CDR3 is built from 14 residues. CDR1 and CDR2 (germline): MNHEY, SMNVEV (reference sequence). Trimming cost V 3 bases and J 7 bases, with 13 bases left between them. In nucleotides, the CDR3 is TGTGCCAGCAGTTTCGTTGGGACATTAAATGAGCAGTTCTTC. This gives the protein CASSFVGTLNEQFF.

V gene TRBV21-1 combines with J gene TRBJ2-2; the table calls TRBD2, which could not be checked here. TRBV21-1 is an annotated pseudogene. This CDR3 contains 16 residues. The CDR3 loop reads CASSKVGGGRTGELFF. The CDR3 region has the DNA TGTGCCAGCAGCAAAGTAGGGGGGGGACGCACCGGGGAGCTGTTTTTT.